Detailed here is one T cell receptor beta chain. The data stem from a study of glioma-infiltrating T cells after dendritic cell vaccination. Study context: Glioblastoma patients came from Phase I and II dendritic cell vaccination trials. Monocyte-derived dendritic cells, cultured approximately 7 days with IL-4 and GM-CSF, were pulsed with autologous tumor lysate. At biweekly intervals, patients got three intradermal dendritic cell vaccine injections.

The ends were cut back, 0 bases at V and 8 bases at J, with 10 bases in the middle. From germline, CDR1 is MNHEY and CDR2 SVGAGI. The CDR3 spans 13 residues. Repertoires were generated with immunoSEQ multiplex PCR, while TCRdb's copy carries only in-frame clones and drops some. The sample shows over 90,000 clones, approximately 80% of them seen only once. The sequence came from a human donor with glioblastoma. Source: blood, taken before dendritic cell vaccination. The V gene is TRBV6-5, the J gene TRBJ1-2; possibly TRBD1 for D (5 bases). This CDR3 reads CASSYSREGGYTF. In DNA, the CDR3 is TGTGCCAGCAGTTACTCCAGGGAAGGGGGCTACACCTTC.